This entry concerns a single T cell receptor beta chain. With V trimmed by 4 bases and J by 4 bases, 10 bases remained unmatched. The CDR3 loop spans 15 amino acids. Germline V gives CDR1 SGDLS, CDR2 YYNGEE. Using immunoSEQ multiplex PCR, the repertoire was profiled, and TCRdb retains in-frame clones only, with some absent. Of about 43,000 clones in the sample, around 70% were seen once. These data come from a study of PD-1 blockade in classical Hodgkin lymphoma. After autologous stem cell transplantation all patients relapsed, and prior brentuximab vedotin exposure differed between cohorts. When best responses were assessed, they were complete response, partial response or progressive disease.

The TCR originated in a human donor with classical Hodgkin lymphoma. The genes are TRBV9 and TRBJ1-2; 7 nucleotides line up with TRBD1. The sequences come from peripheral blood mononuclear cells (PBMCs), collected at baseline. The CDR3, as DNA: TGTGCCAGCAGCACCGGGACAGAAACCTTCTATGGCTACACCTTC. It specifies CASSTGTETFYGYTF.